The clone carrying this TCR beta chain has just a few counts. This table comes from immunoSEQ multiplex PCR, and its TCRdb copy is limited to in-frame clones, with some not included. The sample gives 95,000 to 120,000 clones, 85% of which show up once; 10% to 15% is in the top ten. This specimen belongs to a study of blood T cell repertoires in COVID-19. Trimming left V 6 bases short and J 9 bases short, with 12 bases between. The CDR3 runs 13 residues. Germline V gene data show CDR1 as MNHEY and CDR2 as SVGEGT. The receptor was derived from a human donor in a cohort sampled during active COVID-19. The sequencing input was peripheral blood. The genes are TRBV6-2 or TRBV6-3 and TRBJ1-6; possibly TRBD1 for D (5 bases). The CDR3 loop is CASSTGSRSPLHF. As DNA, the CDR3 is TGTGCCAGCAGCACAGGATCCCGTTCACCCCTCCACTTT.